This TCR beta chain was profiled in a study of blood T cells in healthy people across ages. Concerning this clonotype: The antigen is unknown.

PCR was performed a second time for about 7 to 12 cycles using a sample-barcoded 5' primer and a J-beta primer mix. A single record per CDR3 protein comes from TCRdb applying MiXCR to the 5' RACE reads. The sample has approximately 730,000 distinct CDR3 sequences, about 55% seen once. Study conclusions and caveats: Age brought a roughly linear fall in TCR beta diversity measured per million T cells. Higher diversity and more naive CD4+ cells were features of long-lived donors, compared to aged donors. Observed TCR beta diversity showed a strong correlation with the percentage of naive T cells as measured by flow cytometry.

There are 16 residues in the CDR3. V trimming: 0 bases; J trimming: 7 bases; junction bases outside the gene matches: 14. CDR1 and CDR2 (germline): DFQATT, SNEGSKA (reference sequence). Every sample had a minimum of 6.5 million PBMCs isolated. This chain uses TRBV20-1 with TRBJ2-7; 8 bases line up with TRBD2. The origin of this receptor is a man older than 75 in good health. The specimen was blood. CDR3 DNA: TGCAGTGCTAGAGACCCACTAGCGGCCAACGGGGATGAGCAGTACTTC. Amino acid sequence: CSARDPLAANGDEQYF.